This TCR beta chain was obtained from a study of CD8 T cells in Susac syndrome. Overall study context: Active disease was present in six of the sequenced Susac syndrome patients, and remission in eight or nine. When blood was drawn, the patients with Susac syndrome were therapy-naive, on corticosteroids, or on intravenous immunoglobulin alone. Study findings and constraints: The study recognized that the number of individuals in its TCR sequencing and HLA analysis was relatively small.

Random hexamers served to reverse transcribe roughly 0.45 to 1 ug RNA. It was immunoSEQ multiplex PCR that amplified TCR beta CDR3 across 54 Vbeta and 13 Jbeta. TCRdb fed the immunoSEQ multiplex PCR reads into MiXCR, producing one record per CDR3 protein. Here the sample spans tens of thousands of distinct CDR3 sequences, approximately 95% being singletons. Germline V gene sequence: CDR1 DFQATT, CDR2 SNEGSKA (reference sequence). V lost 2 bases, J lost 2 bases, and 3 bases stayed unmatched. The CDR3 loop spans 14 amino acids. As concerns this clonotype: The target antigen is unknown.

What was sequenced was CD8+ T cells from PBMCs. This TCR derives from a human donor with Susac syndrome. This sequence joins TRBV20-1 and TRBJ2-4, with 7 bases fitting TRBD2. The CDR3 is CSARREGPKNIQYF. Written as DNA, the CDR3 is TGCAGTGCTAGAAGGGAGGGGCCCAAAAACATTCAGTACTTC.